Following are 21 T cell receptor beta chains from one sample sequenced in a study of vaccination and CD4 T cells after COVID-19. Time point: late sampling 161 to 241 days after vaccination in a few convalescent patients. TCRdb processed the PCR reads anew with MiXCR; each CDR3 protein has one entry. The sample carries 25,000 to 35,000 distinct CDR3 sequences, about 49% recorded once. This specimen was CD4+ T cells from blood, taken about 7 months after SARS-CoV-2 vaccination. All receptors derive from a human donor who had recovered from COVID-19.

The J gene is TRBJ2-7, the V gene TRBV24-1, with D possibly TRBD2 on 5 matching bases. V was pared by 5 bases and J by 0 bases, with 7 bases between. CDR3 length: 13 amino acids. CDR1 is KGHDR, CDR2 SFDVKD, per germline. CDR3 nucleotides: TGTGCCACCAGTGGCCGGGACTCCTACGAGCAGTACTTC. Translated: CATSGRDSYEQYF.

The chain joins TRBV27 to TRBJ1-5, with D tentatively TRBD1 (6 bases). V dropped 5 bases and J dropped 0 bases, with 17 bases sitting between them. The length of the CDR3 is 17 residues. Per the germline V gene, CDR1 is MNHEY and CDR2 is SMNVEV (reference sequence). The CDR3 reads CASSPAADSYSNQPQHF. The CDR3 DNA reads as TGTGCCAGCAGTCCGGCGGCGGACAGCTATAGCAATCAGCCCCAGCATTTT.

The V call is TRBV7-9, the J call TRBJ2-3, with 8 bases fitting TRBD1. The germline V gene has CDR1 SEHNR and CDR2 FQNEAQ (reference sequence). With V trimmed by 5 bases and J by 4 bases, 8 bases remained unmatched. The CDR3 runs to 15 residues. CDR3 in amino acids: CASSQVDRGSDTQYF. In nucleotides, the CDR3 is TGTGCCAGCAGCCAGGTTGACAGGGGTTCAGATACGCAGTATTTT.

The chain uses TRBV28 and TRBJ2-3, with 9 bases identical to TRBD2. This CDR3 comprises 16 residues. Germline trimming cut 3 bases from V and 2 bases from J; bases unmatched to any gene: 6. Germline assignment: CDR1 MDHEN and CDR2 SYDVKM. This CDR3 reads CASSFPLAGSTDTQYF. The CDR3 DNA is TGTGCCAGCAGTTTTCCCCTAGCGGGATCCACAGATACGCAGTATTTT.

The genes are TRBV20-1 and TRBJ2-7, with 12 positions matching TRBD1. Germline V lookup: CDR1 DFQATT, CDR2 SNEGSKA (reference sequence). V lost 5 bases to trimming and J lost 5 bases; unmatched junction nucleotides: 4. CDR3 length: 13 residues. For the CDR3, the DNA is TGCAGTGCTGGGACAGGGGGCCTGAACGAGCAGTACTTC. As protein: CSAGTGGLNEQYF.

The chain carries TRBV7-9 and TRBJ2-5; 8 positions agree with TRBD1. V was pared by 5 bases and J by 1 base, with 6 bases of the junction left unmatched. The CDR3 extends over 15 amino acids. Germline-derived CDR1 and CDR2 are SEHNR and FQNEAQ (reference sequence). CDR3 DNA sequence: TGTGCCAGCAGCCTCGTAGGACAGGGCCAAGAGACCCAGTACTTC. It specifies CASSLVGQGQETQYF.

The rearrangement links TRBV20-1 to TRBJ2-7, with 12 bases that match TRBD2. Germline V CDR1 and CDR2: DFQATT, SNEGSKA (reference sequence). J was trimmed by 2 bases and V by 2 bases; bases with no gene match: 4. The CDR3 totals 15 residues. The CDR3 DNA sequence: TGCAGTGCTAGATGGACTAGCGGGAACCCCTACGAGCAGTACTTC. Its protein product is CSARWTSGNPYEQYF.

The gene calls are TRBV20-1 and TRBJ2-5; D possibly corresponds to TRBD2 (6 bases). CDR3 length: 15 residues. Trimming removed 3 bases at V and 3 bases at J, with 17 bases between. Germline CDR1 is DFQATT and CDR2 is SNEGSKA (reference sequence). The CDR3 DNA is TGCAGTGCTAGCCCAACGGGGAGGATAAAAGAGACCCAGTACTTC. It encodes CSASPTGRIKETQYF.

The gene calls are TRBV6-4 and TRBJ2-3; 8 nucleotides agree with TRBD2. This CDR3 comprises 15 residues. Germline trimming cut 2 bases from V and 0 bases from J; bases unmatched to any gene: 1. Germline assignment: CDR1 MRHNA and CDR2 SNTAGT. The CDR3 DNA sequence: TGTGCCAGCAGTGACGGGACTAGTAGCACAGATACGCAGTATTTT. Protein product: CASSDGTSSTDTQYF.

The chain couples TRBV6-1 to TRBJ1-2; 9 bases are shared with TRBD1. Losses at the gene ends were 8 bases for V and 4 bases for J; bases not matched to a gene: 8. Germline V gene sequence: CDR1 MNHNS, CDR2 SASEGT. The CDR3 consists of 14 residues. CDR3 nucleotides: TGTGCCAGCGGACGGACAGGGGTTATCTATGGCTACACCTTC. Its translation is CASGRTGVIYGYTF.

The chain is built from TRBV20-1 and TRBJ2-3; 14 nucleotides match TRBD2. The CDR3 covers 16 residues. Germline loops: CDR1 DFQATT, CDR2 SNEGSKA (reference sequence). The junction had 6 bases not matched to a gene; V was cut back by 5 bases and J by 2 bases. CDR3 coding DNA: TGCAGTGCTCACACGGGACTAGCGGGAGACACAGATACGCAGTATTTT. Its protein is CSAHTGLAGDTDTQYF.

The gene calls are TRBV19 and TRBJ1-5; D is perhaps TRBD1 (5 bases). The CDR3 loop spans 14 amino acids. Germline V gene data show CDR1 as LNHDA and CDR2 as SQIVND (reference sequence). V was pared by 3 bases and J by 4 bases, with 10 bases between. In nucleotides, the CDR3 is TGTGCCAGTAGTATCGCTGGGGGGAATCAGCCCCAGCATTTT. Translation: CASSIAGGNQPQHF.

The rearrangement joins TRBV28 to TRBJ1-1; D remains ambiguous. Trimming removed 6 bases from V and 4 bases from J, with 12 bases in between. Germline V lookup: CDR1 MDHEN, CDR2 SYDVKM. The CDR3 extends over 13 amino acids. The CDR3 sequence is CASRVSRITEAFF. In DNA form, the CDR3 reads TGTGCCAGCAGGGTGAGTCGGATCACTGAAGCTTTCTTT.

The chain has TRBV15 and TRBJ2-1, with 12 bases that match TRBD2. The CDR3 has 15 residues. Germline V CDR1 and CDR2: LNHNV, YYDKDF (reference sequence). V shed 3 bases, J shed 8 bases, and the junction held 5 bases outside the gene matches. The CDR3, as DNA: TGTGCCACCAGCAGTACTAGCGGGAGGACAGATGAGCAGTTCTTC. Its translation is CATSSTSGRTDEQFF.

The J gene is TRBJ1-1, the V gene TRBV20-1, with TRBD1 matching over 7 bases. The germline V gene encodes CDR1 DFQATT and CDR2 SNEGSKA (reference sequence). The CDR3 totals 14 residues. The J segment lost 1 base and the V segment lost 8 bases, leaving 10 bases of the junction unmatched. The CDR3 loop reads CSSQGVGPNTEAFF. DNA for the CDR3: TGCAGTTCCCAGGGGGTCGGACCGAACACTGAAGCTTTCTTT.

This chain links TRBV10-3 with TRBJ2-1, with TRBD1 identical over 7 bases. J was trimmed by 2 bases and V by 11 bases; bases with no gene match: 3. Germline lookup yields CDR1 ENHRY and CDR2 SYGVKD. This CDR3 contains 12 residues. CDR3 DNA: TGTGCCGTCGGGACAGCCTACAATGAGCAGTTCTTC. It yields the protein CAVGTAYNEQFF.

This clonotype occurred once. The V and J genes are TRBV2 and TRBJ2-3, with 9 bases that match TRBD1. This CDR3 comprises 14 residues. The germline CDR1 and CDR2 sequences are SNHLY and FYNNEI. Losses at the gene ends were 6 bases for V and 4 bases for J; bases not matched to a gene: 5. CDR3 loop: CASRPGQGPDTQYF. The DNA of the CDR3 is TGTGCCAGCAGGCCGGGACAGGGACCAGATACGCAGTATTTT.

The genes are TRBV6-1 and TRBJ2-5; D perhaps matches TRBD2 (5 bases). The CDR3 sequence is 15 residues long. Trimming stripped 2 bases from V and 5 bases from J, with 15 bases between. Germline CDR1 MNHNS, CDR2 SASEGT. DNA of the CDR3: TGTGCCAGCAGTGAATATGTGGGAGAAGATGAGACCCAGTACTTC. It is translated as CASSEYVGEDETQYF.

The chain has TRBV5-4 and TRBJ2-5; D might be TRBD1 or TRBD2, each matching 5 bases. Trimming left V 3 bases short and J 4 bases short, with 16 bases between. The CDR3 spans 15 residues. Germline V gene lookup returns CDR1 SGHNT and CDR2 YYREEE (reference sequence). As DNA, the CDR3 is TGTGCCAGCAGCTGGCTGTTGGGGGAAGGAGAGACCCAGTACTTC. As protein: CASSWLLGEGETQYF.

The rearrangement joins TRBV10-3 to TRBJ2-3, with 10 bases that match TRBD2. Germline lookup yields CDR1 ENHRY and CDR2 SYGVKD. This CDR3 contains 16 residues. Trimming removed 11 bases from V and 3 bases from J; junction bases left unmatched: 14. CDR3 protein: CASKSPSGSETDTQYF. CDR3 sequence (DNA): TGTGCCTCCAAGAGCCCTAGCGGGAGTGAAACAGATACGCAGTATTTT.

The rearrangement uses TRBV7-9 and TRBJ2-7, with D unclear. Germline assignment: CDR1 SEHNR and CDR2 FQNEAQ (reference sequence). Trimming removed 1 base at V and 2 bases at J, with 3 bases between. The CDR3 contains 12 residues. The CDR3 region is CASSLVAYEQYF. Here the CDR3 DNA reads TGTGCCAGCAGCTTAGTCGCCTACGAGCAGTACTTC.